This TCR beta chain was sequenced for a study of blood T cells in healthy people across ages. Regarding the study as a whole: It was found that TCR beta diversity correlated strongly with the percentage of naive T cells. Expanded clonotype changes were possibly confounded by unknown donor CMV status.

A second PCR of about 6 to 11 cycles used a sample-barcoded 5' primer and a J-beta primer mix. Researchers report that each sample yielded at least 3 million CDR3-containing paired-end reads. TCRdb analysed the 5' RACE reads with MiXCR anew, one entry per CDR3 protein. The data show approximately 800,000 distinct CDR3 sequences, about 62% seen once. This clonotype appeared once. The antigen remains unidentified. This CDR3 has 18 residues. V lost 3 bases and J 2 bases, leaving 17 bases between the germline ends. The V gene's germline CDR1 is MDHEN and CDR2 SYDVKM. This receptor was identified in a man in his thirties or forties in good health. The sequenced sample was blood. This chain connects TRBV28 to TRBJ2-6; D is perhaps TRBD2 (6 bases). CDR3 nucleotide sequence: TGTGCCAGCAGTTTCGCAGGTGGAGGGGCGGCTGGGGCCAACGTCCTGACTTTC. It translates to CASSFAGGGAAGANVLTF.